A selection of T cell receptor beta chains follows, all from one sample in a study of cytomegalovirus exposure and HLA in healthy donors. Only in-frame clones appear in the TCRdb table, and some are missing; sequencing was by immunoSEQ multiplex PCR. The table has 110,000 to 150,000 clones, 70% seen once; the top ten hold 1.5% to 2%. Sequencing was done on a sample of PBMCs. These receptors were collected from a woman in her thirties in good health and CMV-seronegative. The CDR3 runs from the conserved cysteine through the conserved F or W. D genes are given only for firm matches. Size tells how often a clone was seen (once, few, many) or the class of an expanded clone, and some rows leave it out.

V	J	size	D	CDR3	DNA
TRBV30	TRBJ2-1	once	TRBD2	CAWSLSTSGGAVGNEQFF	TGTGCCTGGAGTCTCTCGACTAGCGGGGGGGCCGTAGGCAATGAGCAGTTCTTC
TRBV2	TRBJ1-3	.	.	CASSVSNGGSGNTIYF	TGTGCCAGCAGTGTTAGTAACGGCGGCTCTGGAAACACCATATATTTT
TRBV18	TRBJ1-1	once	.	CASSPSRETEAFF	TGTGCCAGCTCACCCTCTAGGGAGACTGAAGCTTTCTTT
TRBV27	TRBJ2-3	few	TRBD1	CASGGQSDTQYF	TGTGCCAGCGGGGGACAGTCAGATACGCAGTATTTT
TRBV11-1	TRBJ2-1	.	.	CASSLAAWGIDEQFF	TGTGCCAGCAGCCTTGCAGCCTGGGGCATCGACGAGCAGTTCTTC
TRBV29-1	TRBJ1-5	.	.	CSVVFGPNQPQHF	TGCAGCGTTGTGTTTGGGCCCAATCAGCCCCAGCATTTT
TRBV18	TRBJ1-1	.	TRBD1	CASSLIQGFTEAFF	TGTGCCAGCTCACTTATACAGGGGTTCACTGAAGCTTTCTTT
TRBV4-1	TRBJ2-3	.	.	CASSRGGGGTRRADTQYF	TGCGCCAGCAGCCGAGGGGGCGGAGGCACCCGGAGGGCAGATACGCAGTATTTT
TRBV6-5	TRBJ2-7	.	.	CATSYSGVEQYF	TGTGCCACCTCTTACTCGGGAGTTGAGCAGTACTTC
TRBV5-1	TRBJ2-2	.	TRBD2	CASSLALAGAGELFF	TGCGCCAGCAGCTTGGCACTAGCGGGAGCCGGGGAGCTGTTTTTT
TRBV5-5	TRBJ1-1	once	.	CASSSIKTVTEAFF	TGTGCCAGCAGCTCAATAAAAACGGTAACTGAAGCTTTCTTT
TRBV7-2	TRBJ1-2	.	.	CASSLLGGSNYGYTF	TGTGCCAGCAGCTTACTCGGCGGATCTAACTATGGCTACACCTTC
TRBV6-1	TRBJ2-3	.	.	CASSEISGIPDTQYF	TGTGCCAGCAGTGAAATCTCCGGGATCCCAGATACGCAGTATTTT
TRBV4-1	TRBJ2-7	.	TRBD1	CASSQGLDRSYEQYF	TGCGCCAGCAGCCAAGGGTTGGACAGGTCCTACGAGCAGTACTTC
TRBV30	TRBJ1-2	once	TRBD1	CAWSRASTGDGYTF	TGTGCCTGGAGTCGAGCATCGACAGGGGACGGCTACACCTTC
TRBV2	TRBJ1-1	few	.	CASSVQPRAEAFF	TGTGCCAGCAGTGTACAGCCGAGGGCTGAAGCTTTCTTT
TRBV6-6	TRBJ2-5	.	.	CASSPQDMGVQETQYF	TGTGCCAGCAGTCCTCAGGATATGGGAGTCCAAGAGACCCAGTACTTC
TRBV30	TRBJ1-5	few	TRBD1	CAWSPGQSGLEPQHF	TGTGCCTGGAGTCCGGGACAGTCGGGGCTTGAGCCCCAGCATTTT
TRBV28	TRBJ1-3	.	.	CASSSPEGGLSGNTIYF	TGTGCCAGCAGTTCCCCAGAGGGAGGACTATCTGGAAACACCATATATTTT
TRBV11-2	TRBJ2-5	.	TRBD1	CASSLRVTGVGETQYF	TGTGCCAGCAGCTTAAGGGTGACAGGGGTAGGAGAGACCCAGTACTTC
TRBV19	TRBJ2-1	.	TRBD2	CASSQPWGLAGSNEQFF	TGTGCCAGTAGTCAACCCTGGGGACTAGCGGGGAGCAATGAGCAGTTCTTC
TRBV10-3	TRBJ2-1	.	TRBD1	CAIREQGANNEQFF	TGTGCCATCAGGGAACAGGGGGCCAACAATGAGCAGTTCTTC
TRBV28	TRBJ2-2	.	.	CASSFTVTGELFF	TGTGCCAGCAGTTTTACGGTAACCGGGGAGCTGTTTTTT
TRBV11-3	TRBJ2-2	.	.	CASSFGGDTGELFF	TGTGCCAGCAGCTTCGGCGGGGACACCGGGGAGCTGTTTTTT
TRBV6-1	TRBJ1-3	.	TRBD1	CSTGINTIYF	TGTTCGACAGGGATCAACACCATATATTTT
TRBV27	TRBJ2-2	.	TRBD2	CANHRAGVGGGELFF	TGTGCCAACCACAGAGCGGGAGTTGGGGGCGGGGAGCTGTTTTTT
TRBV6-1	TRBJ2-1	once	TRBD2	CASSEAQWREGRYNEQFF	TGTGCCAGCAGTGAAGCTCAGTGGCGGGAGGGCCGGTACAATGAGCAGTTCTTC
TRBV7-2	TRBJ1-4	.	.	CASSTGGGDEKLFF	TGTGCCAGCAGCACCGGCGGCGGGGATGAAAAACTGTTTTTT
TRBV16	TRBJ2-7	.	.	CASSQYGISYEQYF	TGTGCCAGCAGCCAATACGGGATTTCCTACGAGCAGTACTTC
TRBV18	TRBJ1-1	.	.	CASSLSTGGNTEAFF	TGTGCCAGCTCACTGTCGACGGGGGGTAACACTGAAGCTTTCTTT
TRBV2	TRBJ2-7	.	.	CASSIARVAIEQYF	TGTGCCAGCAGTATAGCGAGGGTGGCTATAGAGCAGTACTTC
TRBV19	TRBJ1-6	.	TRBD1	CASSVDTGTGYSPLHF	TGTGCCAGTAGCGTCGATACCGGGACAGGGTACTCACCCCTCCACTTT
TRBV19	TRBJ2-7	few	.	CASSRGPYEQYF	TGTGCCAGTAGTAGGGGGCCCTACGAGCAGTACTTC
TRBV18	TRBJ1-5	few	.	CASSQSGGNQPQHF	TGTGCCAGCTCGCAGTCGGGGGGCAATCAGCCCCAGCATTTT
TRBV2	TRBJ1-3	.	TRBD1	CASLDRATGNTIYF	TGTGCCAGCCTCGACAGGGCGACTGGAAACACCATATATTTT
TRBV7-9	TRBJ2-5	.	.	CASSLIPGQQETQYF	TGTGCCAGCAGCTTAATACCCGGACAGCAAGAGACCCAGTACTTC
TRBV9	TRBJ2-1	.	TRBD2	CASSSGLADGNEQFF	TGTGCCAGCAGCTCGGGACTAGCGGATGGGAATGAGCAGTTCTTC
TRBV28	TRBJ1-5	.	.	CASTLLPDNLGQPQHF	TGTGCCAGCACACTCCTACCGGACAATTTAGGTCAGCCCCAGCATTTT
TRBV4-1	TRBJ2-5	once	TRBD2	CASSQEIGGRAPETQYF	TGCGCCAGCAGCCAAGAGATAGGCGGGAGGGCCCCAGAGACCCAGTACTTC
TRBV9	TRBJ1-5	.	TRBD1	CASSVGTGYQPQHF	TGTGCCAGCAGCGTCGGGACAGGATATCAGCCCCAGCATTTT
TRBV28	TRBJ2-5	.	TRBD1	CASSLQPGQAETQYF	TGTGCCAGCAGTTTACAACCGGGACAGGCGGAGACCCAGTACTTC
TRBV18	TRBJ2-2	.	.	CASSVRWPNTGELFF	TGTGCCAGCTCCGTAAGATGGCCGAACACCGGGGAGCTGTTTTTT
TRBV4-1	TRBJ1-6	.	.	CASSQGRGGAPYNSPLHF	TGCGCCAGCAGCCAAGGCCGCGGGGGCGCGCCCTATAATTCACCCCTCCACTTT
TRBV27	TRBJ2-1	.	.	CASSLGAGFQYNEQFF	TGTGCCAGCAGTTTAGGGGCGGGGTTTCAATACAATGAGCAGTTCTTC
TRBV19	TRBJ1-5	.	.	CASSPPNQPQHF	TGTGCCAGTAGTCCCCCGAATCAGCCCCAGCATTTT
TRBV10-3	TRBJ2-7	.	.	CAISEQYEQYF	TGTGCCATCAGTGAGCAGTACGAGCAGTACTTC
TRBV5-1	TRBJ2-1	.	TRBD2	CASSKGLVDEQFF	TGCGCCAGCAGCAAAGGACTAGTCGATGAGCAGTTCTTC
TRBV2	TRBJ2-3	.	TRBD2	CATKRGGGGDTQYF	TGTGCCACCAAGCGGGGGGGCGGCGGAGATACGCAGTATTTT
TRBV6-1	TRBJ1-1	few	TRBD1	CASSEGTGHTEAFF	TGTGCCAGCAGTGAAGGGACAGGCCACACTGAAGCTTTCTTT